Shown below are 21 T cell receptor beta chains from a single sample sequenced in a study of long-term antiretroviral therapy in people with HIV. Run at survey level, the immunoSEQ assay was version v3.0. Here immunoSEQ multiplex PCR was the method, and the copy in TCRdb shows in-frame clones only, minus some. The data hold roughly 40,000 clones, with 85% to 95% observed a single time. Sequenced material: unsorted PBMCs, taken approximately 9.5 years after starting antiretroviral therapy. The receptors originated from a man in his thirties or forties with HIV.

The CDR3 DNA is TGCGCCAGCAGCTTAGGGTGGGACTACGAGCAGTACTTC. Translated, it gives CASSLGWDYEQYF. The chain is built from TRBV5-1 and TRBJ2-7; no clear D. Trimming cost V 2 bases and J 3 bases, with 9 bases left between them. The CDR3 extends over 13 amino acids. Germline CDR1 and CDR2: SGHRS and YFSETQ. The variable domain in full, with the rest retrieved from reference TRBV5-1 and TRBJ2-7, is KAGVTQTPRYLIKTRGQQVTLSCSPISGHRSVSWYQQTPGQGLQFLFEYFSETQRNKGNFPGRFSGRQFSNSRSEMNVSTLELGDSALYLCASSLGWDYEQYFGPGTRLTVT.

This rearrangement joins TRBV6-1 to TRBJ1-4; D perhaps matches TRBD1 (5 bases). CDR1 is MNHNS and CDR2 is SASEGT in the germline V gene. Trimming shortened V by 6 bases and J by 6 bases, and 14 bases separated the two germline ends. The CDR3 covers 14 residues. DNA of the CDR3: TGTGCCAGCAGCTACCGGGGCCTTGATGAAAAACTGTTTTTT. As protein: CASSYRGLDEKLFF.

The J gene is TRBJ2-5, the V gene TRBV10-2; 8 bases line up with TRBD1. The CDR3 is 15 amino acids. Germline V gene sequence: CDR1 WSHSY, CDR2 SAAADI. V gave up 8 bases and J gave up 3 bases; unmatched junction bases: 11. The CDR3 coding sequence is TGCGCCAGCGGACGTGAGACAGGGGCTAAAGAGACCCAGTACTTC. This sequence encodes CASGRETGAKETQYF.

This sequence joins TRBV27 and TRBJ1-1, with 8 bases lining up with TRBD1. The CDR3 contains 15 residues. V was clipped by 6 bases and J by 1 base; unmatched bases: 7. Germline-derived CDR1 and CDR2 are MNHEY and SMNVEV (reference sequence). The CDR3 reads CASSHRGLGNTEAFF. In nucleotides, the CDR3 is TGTGCCAGCAGCCACAGGGGGTTGGGGAACACTGAAGCTTTCTTT.

The chain is built from TRBV6-5 and TRBJ2-3; D tentatively fits TRBD1 or TRBD2 (6 bases each). The germline V gene has CDR1 MNHEY and CDR2 SVGAGI. V was shortened by 4 bases and J by 7 bases, with 12 bases between the two germline ends. This CDR3 region has 13 residues. CDR3 coding DNA: TGTGCCAGCAGTTCCCCGGGGGCTAATACGCAGTATTTT. Encoded protein: CASSSPGANTQYF.

This clone has just one count. The chain employs TRBV5-1 and TRBJ2-1; D remains unclear. There are 12 residues in the CDR3. The germline CDR1 and CDR2 sequences are SGHRS and YFSETQ. The V and J ends lost 0 bases and 9 bases respectively, with 7 bases between them. The CDR3 loop reads CASSLDLGEQFF. The CDR3 nucleotides read TGCGCCAGCAGCTTGGATTTGGGTGAGCAGTTCTTC.

CDR3 DNA sequence: TGTGCCAGCAGCACAGGGTACGTAAGCACAGATACGCAGTATTTT. Translation: CASSTGYVSTDTQYF. V usage is TRBV5-4 and J usage is TRBJ2-3; tentative D call: TRBD1 (6 bases). Germline CDR1 SGHNT, CDR2 YYREEE (reference sequence). V gave up 4 bases and J gave up 0 bases, with 12 bases separating them. The CDR3 totals 15 residues.

This clone came up once. V is TRBV27 and J is TRBJ2-7; 11 bases agree with TRBD1. V shed 5 bases, J shed 3 bases, and the junction held 6 bases outside the gene matches. The germline V gene encodes CDR1 MNHEY and CDR2 SMNVEV (reference sequence). There are 15 residues in the CDR3. The CDR3 sequence is CASSPGQGAFYEQYF. The CDR3 DNA follows: TGTGCCAGCAGTCCTGGACAGGGGGCCTTCTACGAGCAGTACTTC.

This clone was picked up one time. The chain is built from TRBV2 and TRBJ2-1, with 7 bases that match TRBD1. Germline V gives CDR1 SNHLY, CDR2 FYNNEI. CDR3 length equals 15 residues. J gave up 0 bases and V 5 bases, and 4 bases lay outside the gene matches. CDR3 sequence (DNA): TGTGCCAGCAGTCAACAGGGGAGCTCCTACAATGAGCAGTTCTTC. Its protein product is CASSQQGSSYNEQFF.

J is TRBJ1-4 and V is TRBV18, with D unclear. Trimming shortened V by 2 bases and J by 1 base, and 5 bases separated the two germline ends. This CDR3 has 14 residues. Per germline, CDR1 KGHSH and CDR2 LQKENI. The CDR3 region has the DNA TGTGCCAGCTCACCAGGATTAACTAATGAAAAACTGTTTTTT. Translation: CASSPGLTNEKLFF.

V usage is TRBV5-4 and J usage is TRBJ1-1; 12 nucleotides agree with TRBD1. The V gene end was trimmed by 4 bases and the J gene end by 1 base; junction bases not matched to a gene: 5. Germline lookup yields CDR1 SGHNT and CDR2 YYREEE (reference sequence). The CDR3 has 16 residues. This CDR3 reads CASSKGQGASNTEAFF. CDR3 nucleotide sequence: TGTGCCAGCAGCAAGGGACAGGGGGCGTCGAACACTGAAGCTTTCTTT.

The gene calls are TRBV5-1 and TRBJ1-2; possibly TRBD1 for D (5 bases). This CDR3 contains 15 residues. Germline CDR1 reads SGHRS; CDR2 reads YFSETQ. Trimming took off 3 bases at V and 3 bases at J, with 15 bases between the two ends. The CDR3: CASSSGFLRDYGYTF. The CDR3 DNA follows: TGCGCCAGCAGCTCCGGGTTCCTCAGGGACTATGGCTACACCTTC.

For the CDR3, the DNA is TGTGCCAGCAGTTTCCCCGGGACAGGGGACACACTGAACTATGGCTACACCTTC. This encodes CASSFPGTGDTLNYGYTF. The chain couples TRBV28 to TRBJ1-2; 10 bases are a match to TRBD1. Trimming cost V 3 bases and J 2 bases; bases outside gene matches: 12. Germline loops: CDR1 MDHEN, CDR2 SYDVKM. CDR3 length: 18 residues.

The chain combines TRBV19 with TRBJ2-1, with TRBD2 matching over 7 bases. The germline V gene encodes CDR1 LNHDA and CDR2 SQIVND (reference sequence). The CDR3 loop spans 15 amino acids. V lost 8 bases to trimming and J lost 5 bases; unmatched junction nucleotides: 12. The DNA of the CDR3 is TGTGCCAGTGGCGAAACAGCGGGGTGGGACAATGAGCAGTTCTTC. It is translated as CASGETAGWDNEQFF.

J is TRBJ2-3 and V is TRBV6-1; 8 nucleotides match TRBD2. CDR1 is MNHNS, CDR2 SASEGT, per germline. J was trimmed by 5 bases and V by 4 bases; bases with no gene match: 8. The CDR3 totals 15 residues. The CDR3 coding sequence is TGTGCCAGCAGTGTTATTAGCGGGGAGGGAGATACGCAGTATTTT. It yields the protein CASSVISGEGDTQYF.

The chain carries TRBV5-5 and TRBJ2-1; 11 bases match TRBD2. Germline V gene data show CDR1 as SGHKS and CDR2 as YYEKEE (reference sequence). With 1 base clipped from V and 1 base from J, the junction kept 4 bases outside the gene matches. The CDR3 consists of 17 residues. CDR3 sequence (DNA): TGTGCCAGCAGCTTGACTAGCGGGGGCCCTTCCTACAATGAGCAGTTCTTC. This gives the protein CASSLTSGGPSYNEQFF. The variable domain in full, with the rest retrieved from reference TRBV5-5 and TRBJ2-1, is DAGVTQSPTHLIKTRGQQVTLRCSPISGHKSVSWYQQVLGQGPQFIFQYYEKEERGRGNFPDRFSARQFPNYSSELNVNALLLGDSALYLCASSLTSGGPSYNEQFFGPGTRLTVL.

J is TRBJ2-6 and V is TRBV9; the D gene is possibly TRBD2 (7 bases). CDR1 and CDR2 from the germline V gene are SGDLS and YYNGEE. The CDR3 contains 16 residues. With 3 bases removed from V and 2 bases from J, the gap between germline ends came to 12 bases. CDR3 loop: CASSGGGGPGANVLTF. CDR3 coding DNA: TGTGCCAGCAGCGGAGGGGGGGGGCCTGGGGCCAACGTCCTGACTTTC.

The chain is built from TRBV7-3 and TRBJ1-2; D perhaps matches TRBD1 (5 bases). V lost 2 bases to trimming and J lost 2 bases, with 12 bases between them. Germline assignment: CDR1 SGHTA and CDR2 FQGTGA. The CDR3 spans 15 residues. The CDR3 DNA follows: TGTGCCAGCAGCTTAGTCGGGGGTGCCAACTATGGCTACACCTTC. Translated, it gives CASSLVGGANYGYTF.

The rearrangement links TRBV2 to TRBJ2-5; either TRBD1 or TRBD2 may supply D (5 bases each). Between the trimmed V and J ends, which lost 8 bases and 7 bases, there was a span of 17 bases. This CDR3 comprises 13 residues. The germline CDR1 and CDR2 sequences are SNHLY and FYNNEI. The CDR3 region has the DNA TGTGCCAGCGGCAAGTCAGACGGGGCGACCCAGTACTTC. Its protein product is CASGKSDGATQYF.

The chain uses TRBV9 and TRBJ2-2, with D perhaps matching TRBD2 (6 bases). Germline lookup yields CDR1 SGDLS and CDR2 YYNGEE. The CDR3 is 16 amino acids. Trimming left V 0 bases short and J 5 bases short, with 14 bases between. The chain's CDR3 is CASSVVPDYQTGELFF. The CDR3 region has the DNA TGTGCCAGCAGCGTAGTCCCGGACTACCAGACCGGGGAGCTGTTTTTT.

The chain carries TRBV10-2 and TRBJ1-2; D possibly corresponds to TRBD1 (6 bases). V lost 2 bases and J 3 bases, leaving 16 bases between the germline ends. The germline gives CDR1 WSHSY, CDR2 SAAADI. The CDR3 totals 16 residues. The CDR3 is CASSEAQWDTDYGYTF. The CDR3 DNA follows: TGCGCCAGCAGTGAGGCGCAGTGGGACACAGACTATGGCTACACCTTC.